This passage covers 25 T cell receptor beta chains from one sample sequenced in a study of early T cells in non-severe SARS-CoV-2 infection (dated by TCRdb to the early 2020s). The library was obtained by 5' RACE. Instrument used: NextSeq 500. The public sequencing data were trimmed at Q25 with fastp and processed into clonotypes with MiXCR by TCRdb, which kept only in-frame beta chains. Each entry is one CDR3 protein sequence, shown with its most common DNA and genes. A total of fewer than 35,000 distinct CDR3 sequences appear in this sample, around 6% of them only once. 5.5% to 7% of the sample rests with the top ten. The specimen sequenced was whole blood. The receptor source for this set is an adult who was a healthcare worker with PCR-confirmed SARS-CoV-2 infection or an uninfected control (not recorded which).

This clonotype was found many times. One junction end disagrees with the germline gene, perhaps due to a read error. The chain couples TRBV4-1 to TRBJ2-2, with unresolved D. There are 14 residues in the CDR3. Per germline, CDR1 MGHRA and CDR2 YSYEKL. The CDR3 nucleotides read TGCGTCAGCAGCCAAGATGCAATTACCGGGGAGCTGTTTTTT. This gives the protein CVSSQDAITGELFF.

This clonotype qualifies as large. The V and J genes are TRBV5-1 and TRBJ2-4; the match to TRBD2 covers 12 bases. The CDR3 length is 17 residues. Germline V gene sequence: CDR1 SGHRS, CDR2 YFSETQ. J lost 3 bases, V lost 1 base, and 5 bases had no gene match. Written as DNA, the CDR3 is TGCGCCAGCAGCTTGTCACCACTAGCGGGGGGCAAAAACATTCAGTACTTC. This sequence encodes CASSLSPLAGGKNIQYF.

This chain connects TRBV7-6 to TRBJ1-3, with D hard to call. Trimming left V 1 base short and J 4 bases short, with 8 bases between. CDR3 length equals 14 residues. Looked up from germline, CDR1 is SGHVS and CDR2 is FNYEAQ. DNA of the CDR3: TGTGCCAGCAGCTTAGACAGTCGCGGAAACACCATATATTTT. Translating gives CASSLDSRGNTIYF.

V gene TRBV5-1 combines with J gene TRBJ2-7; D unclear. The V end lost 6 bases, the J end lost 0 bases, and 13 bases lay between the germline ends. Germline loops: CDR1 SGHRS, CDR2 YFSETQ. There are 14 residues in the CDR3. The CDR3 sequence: CASTDRRSSYEQYF. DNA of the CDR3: TGCGCCAGCACAGACCGGAGAAGCTCCTACGAGCAGTACTTC. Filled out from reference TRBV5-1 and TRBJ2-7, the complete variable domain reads KAGVTQTPRYLIKTRGQQVTLSCSPISGHRSVSWYQQTPGQGLQFLFEYFSETQRNKGNFPGRFSGRQFSNSRSEMNVSTLELGDSALYLCASTDRRSSYEQYFGPGTRLTVT.

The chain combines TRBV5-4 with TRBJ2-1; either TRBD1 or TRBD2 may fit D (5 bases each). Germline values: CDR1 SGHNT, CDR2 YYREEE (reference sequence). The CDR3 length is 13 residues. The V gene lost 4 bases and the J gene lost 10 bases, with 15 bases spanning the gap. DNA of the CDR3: TGTGCCAGCAGCCCACTGGAAGGGGACGAGCAGTTCTTC. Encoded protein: CASSPLEGDEQFF.

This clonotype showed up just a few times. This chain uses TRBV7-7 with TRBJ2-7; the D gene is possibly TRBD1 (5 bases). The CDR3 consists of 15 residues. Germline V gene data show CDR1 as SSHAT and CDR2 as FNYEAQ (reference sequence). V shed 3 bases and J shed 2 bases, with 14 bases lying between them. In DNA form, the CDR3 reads TGTGCCAGCAGCTTTGGGCAGGGCGATACCTACGAGCAGTACTTC. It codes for CASSFGQGDTYEQYF.

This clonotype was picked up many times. The CDR3 sequence: CASSLEGRGIHEQFF. Written as DNA, the CDR3 is TGTGCCAGCAGCTTAGAGGGAAGGGGGATCCATGAGCAGTTCTTC. This sequence joins TRBV7-6 and TRBJ2-1, with a tentative D call TRBD1 (6 bases). The germline V and J ends were trimmed by 1 base and 8 bases, with 15 bases remaining between them. The CDR3 is made up of 15 amino acids. Germline-derived CDR1 and CDR2 are SGHVS and FNYEAQ.

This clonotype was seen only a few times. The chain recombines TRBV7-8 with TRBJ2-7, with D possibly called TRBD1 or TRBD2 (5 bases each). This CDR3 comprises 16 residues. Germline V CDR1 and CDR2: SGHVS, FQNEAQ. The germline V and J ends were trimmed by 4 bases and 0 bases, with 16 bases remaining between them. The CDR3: CASSSAGTRPSYEQYF. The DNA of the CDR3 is TGTGCCAGCAGCTCCGCCGGGACCAGACCCTCCTACGAGCAGTACTTC.

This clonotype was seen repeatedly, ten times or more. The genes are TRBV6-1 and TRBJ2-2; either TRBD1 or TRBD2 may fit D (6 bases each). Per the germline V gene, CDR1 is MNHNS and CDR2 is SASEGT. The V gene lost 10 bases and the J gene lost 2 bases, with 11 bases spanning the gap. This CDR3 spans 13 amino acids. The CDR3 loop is CATGGPNTGELFF. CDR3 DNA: TGTGCCACCGGGGGCCCCAACACCGGGGAGCTGTTTTTT.

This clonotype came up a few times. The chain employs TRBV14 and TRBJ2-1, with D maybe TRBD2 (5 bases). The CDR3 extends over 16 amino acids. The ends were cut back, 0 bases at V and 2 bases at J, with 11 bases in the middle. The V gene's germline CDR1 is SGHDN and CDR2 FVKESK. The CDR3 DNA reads TGTGCCAGCAGCCAAGACCCTAGCTATGCCTACAATGAGCAGTTCTTC. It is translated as CASSQDPSYAYNEQFF.

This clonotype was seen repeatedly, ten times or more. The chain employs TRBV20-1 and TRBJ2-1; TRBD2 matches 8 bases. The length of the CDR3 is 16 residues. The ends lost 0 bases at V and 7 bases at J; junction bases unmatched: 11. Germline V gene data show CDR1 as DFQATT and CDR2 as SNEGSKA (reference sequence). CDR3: CSARDPHGRAANEQFF. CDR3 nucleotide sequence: TGCAGTGCTAGAGACCCCCACGGGAGGGCCGCGAATGAGCAGTTCTTC.

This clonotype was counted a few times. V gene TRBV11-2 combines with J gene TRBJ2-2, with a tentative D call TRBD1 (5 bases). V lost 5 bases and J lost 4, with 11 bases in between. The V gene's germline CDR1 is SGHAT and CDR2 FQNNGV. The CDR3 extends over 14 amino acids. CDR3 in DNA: TGTGCCAGCAGCCCGGACATCCTCACCGGGGAGCTGTTTTTT. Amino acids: CASSPDILTGELFF.

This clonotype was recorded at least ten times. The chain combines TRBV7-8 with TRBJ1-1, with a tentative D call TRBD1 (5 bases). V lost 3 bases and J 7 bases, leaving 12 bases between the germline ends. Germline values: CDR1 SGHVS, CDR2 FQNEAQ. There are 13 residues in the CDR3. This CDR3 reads CASSFRRAFEAFF. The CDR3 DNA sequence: TGTGCCAGCAGCTTCCGCAGGGCCTTTGAAGCTTTCTTT.

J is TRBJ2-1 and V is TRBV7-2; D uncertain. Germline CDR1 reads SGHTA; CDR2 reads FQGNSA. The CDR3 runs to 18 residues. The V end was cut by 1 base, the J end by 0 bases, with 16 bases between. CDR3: CASSLEETFLSSYNEQFF. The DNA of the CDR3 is TGTGCCAGCAGCTTAGAGGAGACATTTCTAAGCTCCTACAATGAGCAGTTCTTC.

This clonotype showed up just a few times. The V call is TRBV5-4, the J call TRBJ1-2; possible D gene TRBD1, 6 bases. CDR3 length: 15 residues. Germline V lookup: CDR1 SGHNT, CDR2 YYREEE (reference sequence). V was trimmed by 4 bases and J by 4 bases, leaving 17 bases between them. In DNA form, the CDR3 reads TGTGCCAGCAGCCTGAGGGGGACACTAACCTATGGCTACACCTTC. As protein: CASSLRGTLTYGYTF.

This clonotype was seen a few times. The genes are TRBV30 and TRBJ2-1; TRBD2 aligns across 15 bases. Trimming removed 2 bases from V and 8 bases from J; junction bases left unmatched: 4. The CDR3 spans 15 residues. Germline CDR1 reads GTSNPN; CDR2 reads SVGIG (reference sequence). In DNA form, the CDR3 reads TGTGCCTGGAGTTTGGGACTAGCGGGAGGCGATGAGCAGTTCTTC. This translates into CAWSLGLAGGDEQFF.

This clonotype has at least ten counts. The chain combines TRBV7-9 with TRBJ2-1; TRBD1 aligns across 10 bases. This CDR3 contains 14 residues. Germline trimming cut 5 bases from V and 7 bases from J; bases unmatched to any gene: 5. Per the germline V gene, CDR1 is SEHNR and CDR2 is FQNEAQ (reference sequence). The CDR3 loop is CASSIWTGGNEQFF. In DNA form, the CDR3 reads TGTGCCAGCAGCATCTGGACAGGGGGGAATGAGCAGTTCTTC.

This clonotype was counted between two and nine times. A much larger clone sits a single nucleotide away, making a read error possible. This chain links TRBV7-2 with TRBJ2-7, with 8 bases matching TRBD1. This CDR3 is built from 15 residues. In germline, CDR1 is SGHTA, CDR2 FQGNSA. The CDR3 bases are TGTGTCAGCAGCAGCCGGACAGGGCCAGCCTACGAGCAGTACTTC. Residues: CVSSSRTGPAYEQYF.

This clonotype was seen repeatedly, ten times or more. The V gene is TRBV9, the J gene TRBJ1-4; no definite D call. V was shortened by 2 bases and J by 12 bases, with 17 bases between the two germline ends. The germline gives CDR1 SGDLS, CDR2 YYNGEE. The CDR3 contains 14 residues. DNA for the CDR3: TGTGCCAGCAGCGTTGGACCTTCTGGAGCGGAACTGTTTTTT. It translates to CASSVGPSGAELFF.

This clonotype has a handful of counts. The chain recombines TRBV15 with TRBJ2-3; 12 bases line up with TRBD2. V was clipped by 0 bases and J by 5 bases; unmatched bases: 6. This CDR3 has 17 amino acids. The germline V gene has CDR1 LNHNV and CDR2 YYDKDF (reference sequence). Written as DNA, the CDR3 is TGTGCCACCAGCAGAGAAAGACTAGCGGGAGAAGTAGATACGCAGTATTTT. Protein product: CATSRERLAGEVDTQYF.

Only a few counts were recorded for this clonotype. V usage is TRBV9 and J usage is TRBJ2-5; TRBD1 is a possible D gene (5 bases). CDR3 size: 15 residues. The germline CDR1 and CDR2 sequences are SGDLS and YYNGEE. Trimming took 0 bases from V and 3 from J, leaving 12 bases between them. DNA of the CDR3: TGTGCCAGCAGCGTAGTTTTAGGGGCGGAAGAGACCCAGTACTTC. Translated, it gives CASSVVLGAEETQYF.

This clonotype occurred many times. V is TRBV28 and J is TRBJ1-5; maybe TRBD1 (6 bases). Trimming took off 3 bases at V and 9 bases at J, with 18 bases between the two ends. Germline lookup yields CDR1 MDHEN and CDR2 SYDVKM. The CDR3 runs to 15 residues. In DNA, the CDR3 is TGTGCCAGCAGTTTGTTGACAGGCGCCAGTGGGCCCCAGCATTTT. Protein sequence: CASSLLTGASGPQHF.

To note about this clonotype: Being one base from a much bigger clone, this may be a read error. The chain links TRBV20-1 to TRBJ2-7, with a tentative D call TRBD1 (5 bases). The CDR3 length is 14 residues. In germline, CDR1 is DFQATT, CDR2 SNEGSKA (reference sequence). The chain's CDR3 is CGARDLTREYEQYF. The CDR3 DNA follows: TGCGGTGCTAGAGATCTTACCAGGGAATACGAGCAGTACTTC.

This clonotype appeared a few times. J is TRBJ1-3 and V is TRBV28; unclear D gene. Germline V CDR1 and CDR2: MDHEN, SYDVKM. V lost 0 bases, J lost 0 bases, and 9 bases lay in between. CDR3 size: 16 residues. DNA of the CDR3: TGTGCCAGCAGTTTATGGGAGACGAGCTCTGGAAACACCATATATTTT. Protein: CASSLWETSSGNTIYF.

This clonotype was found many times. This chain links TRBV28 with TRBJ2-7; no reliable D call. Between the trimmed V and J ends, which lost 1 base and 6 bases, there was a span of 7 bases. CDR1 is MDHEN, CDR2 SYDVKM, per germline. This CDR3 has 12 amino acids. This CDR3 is CASSLYPGEQYF. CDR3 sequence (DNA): TGTGCCAGCAGTTTATACCCCGGCGAGCAGTACTTC.